Listed below are T cell receptor beta chains from one sample, sequenced in a study of T cell changes during pregnancy in multiple sclerosis. Only in-frame clones appear in the TCRdb table, and some are missing; sequencing was by immunoSEQ multiplex PCR. The sample has approximately 50,000 clones, 92% seen once; the top ten hold around 0.61%. The sample was CD4+ T cells from peripheral blood mononuclear cells, taken in the third trimester of pregnancy. The receptor source for this set is a female donor with multiple sclerosis, enrolled in a pregnancy study. CDR3s include the opening cysteine and the closing phenylalanine or tryptophan. Where a row states a size, it is once, few, many or the class of an expanded clone; other rows omit it.

>TRBV7-9|NA|NA
CASSLGQGASGEQYF
>TRBV4-2|NA|TRBJ2-1
CASSQEEGQGNLNEQFF
>TRBV19|NA|TRBJ2-1
CASSIDGGSSYNEQFF
>TRBV7-2|NA|TRBJ1-2
CASSLDSNYGYTF
>TRBV19|NA|TRBJ2-4
CASSVGGWGGKNIQYF
>TRBV4-3|NA|TRBJ2-1
CASSQDSYGTSYNEQFF
>TRBV28|NA|TRBJ1-2
CASSLSGQPGRYGYTF
>TRBV5-4|NA|TRBJ2-5
CASNLAGDPRTQETQYF
>TRBV29-1|NA|TRBJ1-3
CSVEKSSGNTIYF
>TRBV27|NA|TRBJ1-5
CASSFAGTYQPQHF
>TRBV19|NA|TRBJ2-2
CASSTTVTGELFF
>TRBV28|once|TRBJ1-2
CASSLIAGTVAYTF
>TRBV5-1|NA|TRBJ2-1
CASSLGTSVVNEQFF
>TRBV7-3|NA|TRBJ2-5
CASSLYRWGETQYF
>TRBV14|NA|TRBJ2-1
CASSQFVAGEGKFF
>TRBV27|once|TRBJ2-1
CASSRRTSGREHNEQFF
>TRBV5-1|NA|TRBJ2-1
CASSYRAGSSYNEQFF
>TRBV19|NA|TRBJ2-5
CASGPSGPQETQYF
>TRBV11-2|few|TRBJ2-1
CASSDAAGVRNEQFF
>TRBV6-5|NA|TRBJ1-2
CASSYHGTGGGYTF
>TRBV18|NA|TRBJ1-3
CASSQTDSVFSGNTIYF
>TRBV7-9|NA|TRBJ2-2
CASSDTRTSTGELFF
>TRBV6-9|once|TRBJ2-2
CASSYPFRGRNTGELFF
>TRBV5-5|NA|TRBJ2-5
CASSLAGGPARETQYF
>TRBV5-4|NA|TRBJ2-1
CASSPPPGQGVNEQFF
>TRBV12-2|NA|TRBJ2-1
CASRLAWVREDPYNEQFF
>TRBV5-1|NA|TRBJ2-2
CASRTGAGELFF
>TRBV15|NA|TRBJ2-5
CATSRGSRETQYF
>TRBV6-1|NA|TRBJ2-2
CASSPLGELFF
>TRBV6-1|NA|TRBJ2-5
CASTYGGRAQETQYF
>TRBV5-1|NA|TRBJ1-4
CASSLGTGFEKLFF
>TRBV11-2|once|TRBJ2-7
CASSLLPTGDYEQYF
>TRBV19|NA|TRBJ1-5
CASSIELNQPQHF
>TRBV28|NA|TRBJ1-1
CASSVVDRGGTEAFF
>TRBV7-2|NA|TRBJ2-5
CASSLSAARGLETQYF
>TRBV2|NA|TRBJ1-4
CASRDRTGTVREKLFF
>TRBV6-4|NA|TRBJ2-1
CASSAGDRVFNEQFF
>TRBV4-1|NA|TRBJ2-1
CASSQYRTSTGYNEQFF
>TRBV30|NA|TRBJ2-2
CAWRGAGGQHTGELFF
>TRBV28|NA|TRBJ1-3
CASSPWTGFGGGSGNTIYF
>TRBV4-1|NA|TRBJ2-7
CASSQVVRPTYEQYF
>TRBV28|NA|TRBJ1-2
CASSGSPDGYTF